These 29 T cell receptor beta chains came from one sample sequenced in a study of response to subunit inactivated influenza vaccine. Each CDR3 protein is one row after TCRdb ran MiXCR on the RT-PCR reads. This table has about 540,000 distinct CDR3 sequences, under 30% appearing once. The sample was also linked to a second study, of T cells expressing NK-cell markers. In that study: UMIs were included in TCR beta cDNA generated by 5'RACE template switching.

This specimen was CD4+ T cells sorted from PBMCs, taken approximately 12 days after vaccination. Receptors were obtained from a man aged 50 to 60 who received an inactivated influenza vaccine.

A few counts support this clonotype. The junction departs from germline at one end; a sequencing error may be responsible. The chain joins TRBV25-1 to TRBJ2-7; D unresolved. The CDR3 has 12 amino acids. The germline V gene has CDR1 MGHDK and CDR2 SYGVNS. For the CDR3, the DNA is TGCCTTAAGGAGACGCCCTCCTACGAGCAGTACTTC. Translating it yields CLKETPSYEQYF.

This clonotype was seen more than once but under ten times. V and J are TRBV24-1 and TRBJ2-5, with TRBD2 identical over 8 bases. CDR1 and CDR2 from the germline V gene are KGHDR and SFDVKD. The CDR3 consists of 13 residues. J gave up 5 bases and V 7 bases, and 5 bases lay outside the gene matches. Here the CDR3 reads CATRSREGETQYF. DNA for the CDR3: TGTGCCACCAGGAGTCGGGAGGGGGAGACCCAGTACTTC.

This clonotype was detected a few times. The chain has TRBV19 and TRBJ1-5; D is unclear. With 5 bases removed from V and 4 bases from J, the gap between germline ends came to 12 bases. The CDR3 totals 14 residues. Germline lookup yields CDR1 LNHDA and CDR2 SQIVND (reference sequence). CDR3 DNA sequence: TGTGCCAGTAGTTCCCTCCATAGGAATCAGCCCCAGCATTTT. Its protein product is CASSSLHRNQPQHF.

The rearrangement joins TRBV4-1 to TRBJ1-2; 7 bases agree with TRBD1. CDR1 and CDR2 (germline): MGHRA, YSYEKL. The CDR3 sequence is 16 residues long. V was pared by 1 base and J by 0 bases, with 5 bases of the junction left unmatched. CDR3 sequence: CASSQGGRGTNYGYTF. CDR3 sequence (DNA): TGCGCCAGCAGCCAAGGGGGCAGGGGGACTAACTATGGCTACACCTTC.

This chain joins TRBV9 and TRBJ2-5, with D hard to call. The V and J ends lost 2 bases and 0 bases respectively, with 2 bases between them. CDR1 and CDR2 from the germline V gene are SGDLS and YYNGEE. The CDR3 contains 12 residues. CDR3 nucleotides: TGTGCCAGCAGCGTGAACCAAGAGACCCAGTACTTC. Translated: CASSVNQETQYF. Filled out from reference TRBV9 and TRBJ2-5, the complete variable domain reads DSGVTQTPKHLITATGQRVTLRCSPRSGDLSVYWYQQSLDQGLQFLIQYYNGEERAKGNILERFSAQQFPDLHSELNLSSLELGDSALYFCASSVNQETQYFGPGTRLLVL.

The CDR3 sequence is CASSPDRGLAAANYGYTF. The CDR3 nucleotides read TGTGCCAGCAGCCCGGACAGGGGGCTCGCCGCAGCTAACTATGGCTACACCTTC. The rearrangement uses TRBV4-2 and TRBJ1-2; the match to TRBD1 covers 11 bases. The CDR3 has 18 residues. With V trimmed by 4 bases and J by 0 bases, 10 bases remained unmatched. Per germline, CDR1 LGHNA and CDR2 YNFKEQ.

A few counts support this clonotype. This chain connects TRBV24-1 to TRBJ2-3; D gene ambiguous. V was pared by 3 bases and J by 9 bases, with 9 bases between. The CDR3 extends over 12 amino acids. The germline V gene has CDR1 KGHDR and CDR2 SFDVKD. CDR3 region: CATSDRPRTQYF. The CDR3 nucleotides read TGTGCCACCAGTGATAGACCTCGGACGCAGTATTTT.

The chain links TRBV7-2 to TRBJ2-1, with D unresolved. Trimming took 5 bases from V and 7 from J, leaving 12 bases between them. The length of the CDR3 is 13 residues. Germline V gives CDR1 SGHTA, CDR2 FQGNSA. The CDR3 DNA is TGTGCCAGCAGCGCCACCCCTGCGAATGAGCAGTTCTTC. This codes for CASSATPANEQFF.

A few counts support this clonotype. This sequence joins TRBV20-1 and TRBJ2-6; 9 nucleotides match TRBD2. The germline CDR1 and CDR2 sequences are DFQATT and SNEGSKA (reference sequence). This CDR3 contains 17 residues. V shed 1 base, J shed 4 bases, and the junction held 8 bases outside the gene matches. The CDR3 protein is CSARVGGGALGANVLTF. The CDR3, as DNA: TGCAGTGCTAGAGTTGGCGGGGGGGCCCTGGGGGCCAACGTCCTGACTTTC.

V and J are TRBV29-1 and TRBJ2-7; 8 bases are shared with TRBD2. The CDR3 runs 13 residues. Per germline, CDR1 SQVTM and CDR2 ANQGSEA. Trimming at V came to 6 bases and at J to 5 bases, leaving 9 bases not matched to a gene. The CDR3 DNA reads as TGCAGCGTAGCCGGGACTAGAATCCACGAGCAGTACTTC. This translates into CSVAGTRIHEQYF.

As to this clonotype: An end of the junction does not agree with germline; a read error may underlie this. This chain joins TRBV11-2 and TRBJ2-7, with D possibly being TRBD2 (5 bases). Germline V lookup: CDR1 SGHAT, CDR2 FQNNGV. There are 15 residues in the CDR3. For the CDR3, the DNA is TGTGGCAGCAGCTTAGGAAACGGGAATTCCTACGAGCAGTACTTC. Translated, it gives CGSSLGNGNSYEQYF.

This clonotype was detected many times. This chain connects TRBV4-3 to TRBJ2-1, with 14 positions matching TRBD2. Germline V CDR1 and CDR2: LGHNA, YSLEER. The CDR3 spans 15 residues. J lost 13 bases, V lost 4 bases, and 9 bases had no gene match. CDR3 loop: CASSRDRLAGGLQFF. For the CDR3, the DNA is TGCGCCAGCAGCCGAGATCGACTAGCGGGGGGGCTTCAGTTCTTC.

There are many counts of this clonotype. The rearrangement joins TRBV29-1 to TRBJ2-3; D gene uncertain. Germline V gene sequence: CDR1 SQVTM, CDR2 ANQGSEA. The CDR3 is 11 amino acids. V was trimmed by 7 bases and J by 0 bases, leaving 5 bases between them. The CDR3: CSAKSTDTQYF. CDR3 bases: TGCAGCGCCAAAAGCACAGATACGCAGTATTTT.

This clonotype showed up just a few times. This chain links TRBV10-3 with TRBJ2-6, with unresolved D. The CDR3 spans 17 residues. The V and J ends lost 1 base and 0 bases respectively, with 10 bases between them. Germline CDR1 ENHRY, CDR2 SYGVKD. Written as DNA, the CDR3 is TGTGCCATCAGTGAGTACCCTCCGACCTCTGGGGCCAACGTCCTGACTTTC. The encoded protein is CAISEYPPTSGANVLTF.

V is TRBV5-1 and J is TRBJ2-1; the D is unclear. Trimming pared 3 bases from V and 7 bases from J, leaving 11 bases between. The CDR3 totals 13 residues. In germline, CDR1 is SGHRS, CDR2 YFSETQ. The CDR3 region has the DNA TGCGCCAGCAGCTCCGAGGCCGTTAATGAGCAGTTCTTC. Amino acids: CASSSEAVNEQFF. Full variable domain (remainder filled in from reference TRBV5-1 and TRBJ2-1): KAGVTQTPRYLIKTRGQQVTLSCSPISGHRSVSWYQQTPGQGLQFLFEYFSETQRNKGNFPGRFSGRQFSNSRSEMNVSTLELGDSALYLCASSSEAVNEQFFGPGTRLTVL.

There are a few counts of this clonotype. The rearrangement links TRBV15 to TRBJ2-1; D might be TRBD2 (6 bases). The CDR3 is 16 amino acids. The germline CDR1 and CDR2 sequences are LNHNV and YYDKDF (reference sequence). Between the trimmed V and J ends, which lost 0 bases and 4 bases, there was a span of 13 bases. In DNA, the CDR3 is TGTGCCACCAGCAGAGATTTACTAGCATCTTACAATGAGCAGTTCTTC. Amino acid sequence: CATSRDLLASYNEQFF.

The rearrangement links TRBV5-1 to TRBJ1-1; D ambiguous. Trimming shortened V by 3 bases and J by 5 bases, and 11 bases separated the two germline ends. The CDR3 has 13 amino acids. Germline V CDR1 and CDR2: SGHRS, YFSETQ. The DNA of the CDR3 is TGCGCCAGCAGCTCCTGGGGTCGGACTGAAGCTTTCTTT. Its translation is CASSSWGRTEAFF.

This clonotype was observed a few times. V usage is TRBV4-2 and J usage is TRBJ2-3; 10 nucleotides line up with TRBD1. Germline values: CDR1 LGHNA, CDR2 YNFKEQ. V was clipped by 1 base and J by 6 bases; unmatched bases: 13. This CDR3 has 18 residues. For the CDR3, the DNA is TGTGCCAGCAGCCAAGCATCATCCGGGACAGGGGCTTCCGATACGCAGTATTTT. Protein product: CASSQASSGTGASDTQYF.

This clonotype was counted between two and nine times. The chain recombines TRBV9 with TRBJ2-7, with D tentatively TRBD1 (5 bases). The CDR3 length is 14 residues. Germline loops: CDR1 SGDLS, CDR2 YYNGEE. Trimming left V 0 bases short and J 2 bases short, with 9 bases between. This chain's CDR3 is CASSVDVGPYEQYF. In DNA form, the CDR3 reads TGTGCCAGCAGCGTAGATGTGGGGCCCTACGAGCAGTACTTC. Full variable domain (remainder filled in from reference TRBV9 and TRBJ2-7): DSGVTQTPKHLITATGQRVTLRCSPRSGDLSVYWYQQSLDQGLQFLIQYYNGEERAKGNILERFSAQQFPDLHSELNLSSLELGDSALYFCASSVDVGPYEQYFGPGTRLTVT.

This clonotype came up a few times. The rearrangement joins TRBV10-3 to TRBJ2-2; tentative D call: TRBD1 (6 bases). The CDR3 totals 16 residues. Trimming removed 4 bases from V and 4 bases from J, with 16 bases in between. The germline V gene encodes CDR1 ENHRY and CDR2 SYGVKD. CDR3 bases: TGTGCCATCAGTGGAACAGGGCGCGATAGCACCGGGGAGCTGTTTTTT. Translation: CAISGTGRDSTGELFF.

This clonotype appeared a few times. V and J are TRBV2 and TRBJ2-3, with D uncertain. Per the germline V gene, CDR1 is SNHLY and CDR2 is FYNNEI. Trimming removed 1 base at V and 8 bases at J, with 7 bases between. The CDR3 is 12 residues long. For the CDR3, the DNA is TGTGCCAGCAGTGAAGGTTCGGGTACGCAGTATTTT. Translated: CASSEGSGTQYF.

This sequence joins TRBV5-1 and TRBJ2-5, with D perhaps TRBD2 (5 bases). This CDR3 has 14 amino acids. Germline loops: CDR1 SGHRS, CDR2 YFSETQ. Trimming left V 4 bases short and J 4 bases short, with 14 bases between. Here the CDR3 DNA reads TGCGCCAGCAGCAAAGGACTGTCTCGAGAGACCCAGTACTTC. It yields the protein CASSKGLSRETQYF. Full variable domain (missing parts from reference TRBV5-1 and TRBJ2-5): KAGVTQTPRYLIKTRGQQVTLSCSPISGHRSVSWYQQTPGQGLQFLFEYFSETQRNKGNFPGRFSGRQFSNSRSEMNVSTLELGDSALYLCASSKGLSRETQYFGPGTRLLVL.

This clonotype appeared a few times. The chain combines TRBV28 with TRBJ2-7, with 8 bases that match TRBD2. V was clipped by 6 bases and J by 3 bases; unmatched bases: 13. Germline CDR1 is MDHEN and CDR2 is SYDVKM. The CDR3 runs to 16 residues. CDR3 nucleotide sequence: TGTGCCAGCAGCTCTGGCGGGGGGCCCTTTCTCTACGAGCAGTACTTC. Translation: CASSSGGGPFLYEQYF. The whole variable domain, remainder taken from reference TRBV28 and TRBJ2-7, is DVKVTQSSRYLVKRTGEKVFLECVQDMDHENMFWYRQDPGLGLRLIYFSYDVKMKEKGDIPEGYSVSREKKERFSLILESASTNQTSMYLCASSSGGGPFLYEQYFGPGTRLTVT.

This clonotype has only a few counts. The chain combines TRBV3-1 with TRBJ1-4; no firm D call. The V gene's germline CDR1 is LGHDT and CDR2 YNNKEL (reference sequence). V lost 0 bases and J lost 7, with 9 bases in between. The CDR3 is 14 amino acids. The CDR3 reads CASSQESVVEKLFF. CDR3 nucleotides: TGTGCCAGCAGCCAAGAATCCGTTGTTGAAAAACTGTTTTTT.

Details on this clonotype: Relative to the germline gene, one junction end is altered; a read error may explain this. This chain uses TRBV3-1 with TRBJ2-7; no firm D call. Germline-derived CDR1 and CDR2 are LGHDT and YNNKEL (reference sequence). The CDR3 consists of 13 residues. The CDR3 reads CASSLEVMGIPSF. The CDR3, as DNA: TGTGCCAGCAGCCTCGAGGTTATGGGAATCCCCAGCTTC.

This chain uses TRBV19 with TRBJ1-4, with a weak D call TRBD1 (5 bases). Germline V gene lookup returns CDR1 LNHDA and CDR2 SQIVND (reference sequence). The V gene lost 4 bases and the J gene lost 7 bases, with 16 bases spanning the gap. The CDR3 is 15 residues long. The CDR3 region is CASSRRRGGGEKLFF. The DNA of the CDR3 is TGTGCCAGTAGTAGACGACGGGGCGGCGGTGAAAAACTGTTTTTT.

This clonotype was seen a few times. This rearrangement joins TRBV10-3 to TRBJ1-1; the D gene is possibly TRBD1 (5 bases). The V gene lost 4 bases and the J gene lost 3 bases, with 9 bases spanning the gap. Germline V gene lookup returns CDR1 ENHRY and CDR2 SYGVKD. The CDR3 has 13 amino acids. The chain's CDR3 is CAISGGLDTEAFF. The CDR3 nucleotides are TGTGCCATCAGTGGGGGACTGGACACTGAAGCTTTCTTT.

The rearrangement uses TRBV30 and TRBJ1-4; no firm D call. The ends were cut back, 2 bases at V and 7 bases at J, with 17 bases in the middle. The CDR3 runs to 15 residues. Germline-derived CDR1 and CDR2 are GTSNPN and SVGIG (reference sequence). The CDR3 nucleotides read TGTGCCTGGAGTCCATTGCACAGCCGTATTGAAAAACTGTTTTTT. The encoded protein is CAWSPLHSRIEKLFF.

The chain couples TRBV28 to TRBJ1-2; the D is unclear. Germline V CDR1 and CDR2: MDHEN, SYDVKM. Trimming took off 6 bases at V and 2 bases at J, with 7 bases between the two ends. The CDR3 has 12 residues. CDR3 in amino acids: CASRTGNYGYTF. CDR3 in DNA: TGTGCCAGCAGAACCGGGAACTATGGCTACACCTTC.